The rows below give T cell receptor beta chains drawn from one sample of a study of cytomegalovirus exposure and HLA in healthy donors. Some clones are missing from TCRdb's copy, which holds only in-frame ones; the method was immunoSEQ multiplex PCR. The data contain 150,000 to 200,000 clones, around 77% of them seen just once; the ten biggest clones take up less than 1.2%. The sample was PBMCs. These receptors came from a woman aged 40 to 49 in good health and CMV-seronegative. Each CDR3 is given with its conserved first and last residue. Fields, in order: J gene, V gene, CDR3 protein.

>TRBJ1-3|TRBV4-2
CASSQDMRENSGNTIYF
>TRBJ1-1|TRBV27
CASSARGMGNTEAFF
>TRBJ1-1|TRBV30
CAWSVQGLETFF
>TRBJ1-4|TRBV6-1
CASETGGNEKLFF
>TRBJ1-1|TRBV11-2
CASSSTGGRTEAFF
>TRBJ2-3|TRBV5-1
CASRPAGDGTDTQYF
>TRBJ1-3|TRBV6-5
CASSTTGTSGNTIYF
>TRBJ2-5|TRBV30
CAWSPQGRQETQYF
>TRBJ2-1|TRBV6-5
CASSYGQGVVDEQFF
>TRBJ2-3|TRBV7-8
CASSRGRENTDTQYF
>TRBJ1-4|TRBV30
CAWAPGQKNEKLFF
>TRBJ2-7|TRBV28
CASSLSGTGGYEQYF
>TRBJ2-4|TRBV11-2
CASSPGEYIAKNIQYF
>TRBJ1-6|TRBV7-9
CASSRSGSQAHSPLHF
>TRBJ2-7|TRBV5-4
CASSLEPTADPYEQYF
>TRBJ1-1|TRBV19
CASSTREGSTEAFF
>TRBJ2-4|TRBV28
CASSGRGELAKNIQYF
>TRBJ2-7|TRBV10-3
CAISESRPGQGVYEQYF
>TRBJ2-3|TRBV27
CASSSSRDRTDTQYF
>TRBJ2-5|TRBV19
CASSRTVQETQYF
>TRBJ1-1|TRBV14
CASSQVIGTGNAFF
>TRBJ1-5|TRBV6-1
CASSEGLFSNQPQHF
>TRBJ2-1|TRBV11-3
CASSPQGHEQFF
>TRBJ2-1|TRBV6-5
CATLAPQVMFF
>TRBJ2-5|TRBV7-7
CASSRGAETQYF
>TRBJ1-1|TRBV7-8
CASAKPSEATEAFF